A single sample gave rise to the 31 T cell receptor beta chains below, sequenced in a study of blood T cell repertoires in COVID-19. Method: immunoSEQ multiplex PCR; TCRdb's copy keeps in-frame clones and lacks some. Of 150,000 to 200,000 clones listed, approximately 91% are singletons. The material sequenced was peripheral blood. These TCRs come from a man between 18 and 29 years old with acute or convalescent COVID-19.

The rearrangement links TRBV7-8 to TRBJ1-1; D possibly corresponds to TRBD1 (5 bases). Germline-derived CDR1 and CDR2 are SGHVS and FQNEAQ. V lost 1 base and J lost 4, with 10 bases in between. The length of the CDR3 is 14 residues. Written as DNA, the CDR3 is TGTGCCAGCAGCTTAGAGGGGTGGGTCACTGAAGCTTTCTTT. This translates into CASSLEGWVTEAFF. The full variable domain, completed using reference TRBV7-8 and TRBJ1-1, is GAGVSQSPRYKVAKRGQDVALRCDPISGHVSLFWYQQALGQGPEFLTYFQNEAQLDKSGLPSDRFFAERPEGSVSTLKIQRTQQEDSAVYLCASSLEGWVTEAFFGQGTRLTVV.

This chain links TRBV9 with TRBJ1-3; D call uncertain. The V gene lost 0 bases and the J gene lost 0 bases, with 7 bases spanning the gap. Per germline, CDR1 SGDLS and CDR2 YYNGEE. This CDR3 is built from 15 residues. The CDR3 reads CASSVEGSSGNTIYF. CDR3 coding DNA: TGTGCCAGCAGCGTAGAAGGGAGCTCTGGAAACACCATATATTTT.

V and J are TRBV6-1 and TRBJ1-2, with D possibly TRBD1 on 6 matching bases. The CDR3 sequence is 18 residues long. With 2 bases removed from V and 7 bases from J, the gap between germline ends came to 26 bases. Per germline, CDR1 MNHNS and CDR2 SASEGT. This CDR3 reads CASSETIALTGQSGGYTF. CDR3 coding DNA: TGTGCCAGCAGTGAAACTATTGCCCTGACCGGACAGTCTGGTGGCTACACCTTC.

V usage is TRBV9 and J usage is TRBJ1-1; a weak D match, TRBD1 (6 bases). V was clipped by 4 bases and J by 5 bases, with 15 bases between them. Per the germline V gene, CDR1 is SGDLS and CDR2 is YYNGEE. This CDR3 contains 14 residues. The CDR3 DNA is TGTGCCAGCAGCCGAACTGGGGACACTACTGAAGCTTTCTTT. Translating it yields CASSRTGDTTEAFF. Full variable domain (remainder filled in from reference TRBV9 and TRBJ1-1): DSGVTQTPKHLITATGQRVTLRCSPRSGDLSVYWYQQSLDQGLQFLIQYYNGEERAKGNILERFSAQQFPDLHSELNLSSLELGDSALYFCASSRTGDTTEAFFGQGTRLTVV.

The chain is built from TRBV5-1 and TRBJ2-7; 8 nucleotides line up with TRBD1. The CDR3 is made up of 15 amino acids. Trimming at V came to 1 base and at J to 3 bases, leaving 6 bases not matched to a gene. CDR1 and CDR2 (germline): SGHRS, YFSETQ. DNA for the CDR3: TGCGCCAGCAGCTTGATCAGGGGGCAGGGCTACGAGCAGTACTTC. Translation: CASSLIRGQGYEQYF.

In its sample, this clone was seen a few times. This chain uses TRBV24-1 with TRBJ1-2; tentative D call: TRBD1 (5 bases). Trimming removed 3 bases from V and 4 bases from J, with 17 bases in between. Germline V gives CDR1 KGHDR, CDR2 SFDVKD. The CDR3 totals 16 residues. This chain's CDR3 is CATSDRPLREPYGYTF. Written as DNA, the CDR3 is TGTGCCACCAGTGATCGACCTCTCAGGGAACCCTATGGCTACACCTTC.

V is TRBV5-8 and J is TRBJ2-2; no clear D. This CDR3 spans 18 amino acids. V lost 1 base and J lost 2, with 18 bases in between. Germline assignment: CDR1 SGHTS and CDR2 YDEGEE. In nucleotides, the CDR3 is TGTGCCAGCAGCTTGTTACGTTCGGTGTTTCCCAACACCGGGGAGCTGTTTTTT. Its translation: CASSLLRSVFPNTGELFF. The complete variable domain, with remaining parts taken from reference TRBV5-8 and TRBJ2-2, reads EAGVTQSPTHLIKTRGQQATLRCSPISGHTSVYWYQQALGLGLQFLLWYDEGEERNRGNFPPRFSGRQFPNYSSELNVNALELEDSALYLCASSLLRSVFPNTGELFFGEGSRLTVL.

This chain links TRBV3-1 (or the pseudogene TRBV3-2) with TRBJ2-5; TRBD2 might be the D (6 bases). The CDR3 runs 16 residues. The ends were cut back, 4 bases at V and 2 bases at J, with 17 bases in the middle. Germline CDR1 and CDR2: LGHDT and YNNKEL (reference sequence). CDR3 sequence: CASSLSVRGSQETQYF. For the CDR3, the DNA is TGTGCCAGCAGCCTATCCGTGCGGGGCAGTCAAGAGACCCAGTACTTC.

The V and J genes are TRBV19 and TRBJ1-3; TRBD1 might be the D (5 bases). Germline V CDR1 and CDR2: LNHDA, SQIVND (reference sequence). V gave up 4 bases and J gave up 0 bases, with 10 bases separating them. The CDR3 covers 15 residues. In DNA form, the CDR3 reads TGTGCCAGTAGTAGCGGGGCCTCCTCTGGAAACACCATATATTTT. It translates to CASSSGASSGNTIYF. The full variable domain, rest sourced from reference TRBV19 and TRBJ1-3, is DGGITQSPKYLFRKEGQNVTLSCEQNLNHDAMYWYRQDPGQGLRLIYYSQIVNDFQKGDIAEGYSVSREKKESFPLTVTSAQKNPTAFYLCASSSGASSGNTIYFGEGSWLTVV.

This clone appeared once. This chain uses TRBV7-8 with TRBJ1-1, with a tentative D call TRBD1 (5 bases). Germline lookup yields CDR1 SGHVS and CDR2 FQNEAQ. This CDR3 spans 16 amino acids. Between the trimmed V and J ends, which lost 0 bases and 0 bases, there was a span of 11 bases. CDR3 nucleotide sequence: TGTGCCAGCAGCTTAGCGGGCGGGGCCATGAACACTGAAGCTTTCTTT. It codes for CASSLAGGAMNTEAFF.

The V and J genes are TRBV7-9 and TRBJ2-5, with a possible D match to TRBD1 (6 bases). This CDR3 region has 14 residues. Germline lookup yields CDR1 SEHNR and CDR2 FQNEAQ (reference sequence). V was cut by 3 bases and J by 2 bases, with 10 bases left in between. The DNA for the CDR3 is TGTGCCAGCAGCTTGTCGACAGGACAAGAGACCCAGTACTTC. Translating it yields CASSLSTGQETQYF.

The J gene is TRBJ1-3, the V gene TRBV12-3 or TRBV12-4; D unresolved. V dropped 5 bases and J dropped 4 bases, with 3 bases sitting between them. The CDR3 is 11 amino acids. CDR3 nucleotides: TGTGCCAGCAGTCTAGGAAACACCATATATTTT. Translation gives CASSLGNTIYF.

This chain links TRBV9 with TRBJ2-7; tentatively, D is TRBD1 (6 bases). Germline V gene data show CDR1 as SGDLS and CDR2 as YYNGEE. The CDR3 consists of 15 residues. With 1 base removed from V and 5 bases from J, the gap between germline ends came to 16 bases. The chain's CDR3 is CASSVSLGAMDEQYF. DNA for the CDR3: TGTGCCAGCAGCGTATCGCTGGGGGCTATGGACGAGCAGTACTTC.

The chain couples TRBV18 to TRBJ1-2, with TRBD1 identical over 10 bases. CDR1 is KGHSH, CDR2 LQKENI, per germline. The CDR3 has 14 amino acids. With 9 bases clipped from V and 5 bases from J, the junction kept 9 bases outside the gene matches. The CDR3 bases are TGTGCCAGTGCCGTGGGACAGGGGTTTTATGGCTACACCTTC. Encoded protein: CASAVGQGFYGYTF. The full variable domain, in which reference TRBV18 and TRBJ1-2 provide the parts outside the CDR3, is NAGVMQNPRHLVRRRGQEARLRCSPMKGHSHVYWYRQLPEEGLKFMVYLQKENIIDESGMPKERFSAEFPKEGPSILRIQQVVRGDSAAYFCASAVGQGFYGYTFGSGTRLTVV.

The chain recombines TRBV11-2 with TRBJ1-4; D is undetermined. The CDR3 spans 16 residues. Germline lookup yields CDR1 SGHAT and CDR2 FQNNGV. Trimming stripped 6 bases from V and 11 bases from J, with 25 bases between. This chain's CDR3 is CASRPPIWEGAGKLFF. The CDR3 coding sequence is TGTGCCAGCAGACCCCCCATATGGGAGGGAGCCGGTAAACTGTTTTTT.

This sequence joins TRBV28 and TRBJ1-6; TRBD1 matches at 8 bases. The germline V gene encodes CDR1 MDHEN and CDR2 SYDVKM. The CDR3 is made up of 13 amino acids. Trimming at V came to 9 bases and at J to 7 bases, leaving 5 bases not matched to a gene. The CDR3 protein is CASTTGGNSPLHF. The CDR3 nucleotides are TGTGCCAGTACTACAGGGGGGAATTCACCCCTCCACTTT.

V is TRBV6-6 and J is TRBJ1-3, with D uncertain. Trimming removed 6 bases at V and 2 bases at J, with 20 bases between. The CDR3 spans 17 residues. Germline-derived CDR1 and CDR2 are MNHNY and SVGAGI (reference sequence). This CDR3 reads CASSRQSVFGTGNTIYF. Here the CDR3 DNA reads TGTGCCAGCAGCCGACAAAGCGTGTTTGGAACTGGAAACACCATATATTTT.

The chain has TRBV5-1 and TRBJ2-2, with D possibly matching TRBD2 (6 bases). V lost 4 bases and J lost 5, with 12 bases in between. The CDR3 is made up of 14 amino acids. Germline CDR1 reads SGHRS; CDR2 reads YFSETQ. This CDR3 reads CASSRDGGTGELFF. The CDR3 nucleotides read TGCGCCAGCAGCCGGGATGGGGGGACCGGGGAGCTGTTTTTT.

The chain links TRBV19 to TRBJ1-1, with D unresolved. The CDR3 consists of 13 residues. Germline CDR1 is LNHDA and CDR2 is SQIVND (reference sequence). Between the trimmed V and J ends, which lost 0 bases and 7 bases, there was a span of 9 bases. For the CDR3, the DNA is TGTGCCAGTAGTATAGAGGCAGGATTTGAAGCTTTCTTT. Protein: CASSIEAGFEAFF.

The chain couples TRBV18 to TRBJ1-3; tentative D call: TRBD1 (5 bases). Trimming removed 3 bases at V and 1 base at J, with 19 bases between. CDR3 size: 18 residues. Germline-derived CDR1 and CDR2 are KGHSH and LQKENI. The CDR3 DNA sequence: TGTGCCAGCTCACCGCTCCAAACGACAGAGTTATCTGGAAACACCATATATTTT. Its translation is CASSPLQTTELSGNTIYF.

The chain links TRBV9 to TRBJ1-2; a possible D gene is TRBD1 (6 bases). CDR3 length: 15 residues. Germline-derived CDR1 and CDR2 are SGDLS and YYNGEE. V was trimmed by 4 bases and J by 4 bases, leaving 17 bases between them. Here the CDR3 reads CASSQLVGTPYGYTF. CDR3 nucleotide sequence: TGTGCCAGCAGCCAACTAGTCGGGACACCCTATGGCTACACCTTC.

The chain combines TRBV5-8 with TRBJ2-7; D perhaps matches TRBD2 (6 bases). CDR1 is SGHTS and CDR2 is YDEGEE in the germline V gene. The CDR3 spans 16 residues. Trimming left V 0 bases short and J 2 bases short, with 15 bases between. The CDR3 here is CASSLVVWDSPYEQYF. In nucleotides, the CDR3 is TGTGCCAGCAGCTTGGTCGTGTGGGACTCCCCCTACGAGCAGTACTTC. The entire variable domain, with the rest obtained from reference TRBV5-8 and TRBJ2-7, is as follows: EAGVTQSPTHLIKTRGQQATLRCSPISGHTSVYWYQQALGLGLQFLLWYDEGEERNRGNFPPRFSGRQFPNYSSELNVNALELEDSALYLCASSLVVWDSPYEQYFGPGTRLTVT.

The chain joins TRBV5-1 to TRBJ2-2; 8 bases map to TRBD1. This CDR3 is 16 amino acids long. Germline V lookup: CDR1 SGHRS, CDR2 YFSETQ. With V trimmed by 4 bases and J by 1 base, 6 bases remained unmatched. CDR3 bases: TGCGCCAGCAGCCCTCGCGGGACAGGGAACACCGGGGAGCTGTTTTTT. It yields the protein CASSPRGTGNTGELFF.

V gene TRBV27 combines with J gene TRBJ1-2; D is undetermined. The CDR3 runs 15 residues. Trimming pared 2 bases from V and 5 bases from J, leaving 15 bases between. The germline gives CDR1 MNHEY, CDR2 SMNVEV (reference sequence). The DNA of the CDR3 is TGTGCCAGCAGTTTACTTGGCGGCCAAAGTTATGGCTACACCTTC. Translation: CASSLLGGQSYGYTF.

The chain employs TRBV13 and TRBJ1-1, with 8 positions matching TRBD1. V lost 5 bases, J lost 1 base, and 9 bases stayed unmatched. Germline V gene data show CDR1 as PRHDT and CDR2 as FYEKMQ (reference sequence). The CDR3 is made up of 16 amino acids. Here the CDR3 reads CASSARTGLGNTEAFF. In DNA, the CDR3 is TGTGCCAGCAGCGCCCGGACAGGGTTAGGGAACACTGAAGCTTTCTTT.

V usage is TRBV7-9 and J usage is TRBJ2-7, with D possibly TRBD2 on 5 matching bases. Germline-derived CDR1 and CDR2 are SEHNR and FQNEAQ (reference sequence). This CDR3 contains 15 residues. V lost 7 bases to trimming and J lost 2 bases, with 18 bases between them. The CDR3 spells CASTPVDSVTYEQYF. Written as DNA, the CDR3 is TGTGCCAGCACCCCAGTTGATAGCGTAACCTACGAGCAGTACTTC.

The V gene is TRBV4-1, the J gene TRBJ1-1; TRBD1 might be the D (6 bases). CDR3 length: 15 amino acids. Germline CDR1 reads MGHRA; CDR2 reads YSYEKL. The V and J ends lost 1 base and 2 bases respectively, with 11 bases between them. The CDR3 region has the DNA TGCGCCAGCAGCCAAGTCTCAGGGGTAAACACTGAAGCTTTCTTT. Translating it yields CASSQVSGVNTEAFF.

This clone was detected only once. This chain links TRBV4-2 with TRBJ2-5, with D unresolved. Trimming stripped 1 base from V and 2 bases from J, with 17 bases between. Germline CDR1 and CDR2: LGHNA and YNFKEQ. The CDR3 has 17 residues. The CDR3, as DNA: TGTGCCAGCAGCCAAGTCCCCGGCGAGGTAAGACAAGAGACCCAGTACTTC. This encodes CASSQVPGEVRQETQYF.

V and J are TRBV7-2 and TRBJ2-7, with 9 bases identical to TRBD1. The ends lost 4 bases at V and 3 bases at J; junction bases unmatched: 4. Per the germline V gene, CDR1 is SGHTA and CDR2 is FQGNSA. This CDR3 spans 14 amino acids. The CDR3 DNA is TGTGCCAGCAGCTCCCGGACAGGGGACTACGAGCAGTACTTC. Protein sequence: CASSSRTGDYEQYF.

The J gene is TRBJ1-4, the V gene TRBV19; 11 bases match TRBD1. The V and J ends lost 7 bases and 7 bases, in that order; junction bases with no gene match: 5. In germline, CDR1 is LNHDA, CDR2 SQIVND (reference sequence). The CDR3 sequence is 14 residues long. The CDR3 DNA reads as TGTGCCAGTACCGGACAGGGGGCGGGTGAAAAACTGTTTTTT. The encoded protein is CASTGQGAGEKLFF.

J is TRBJ1-6 and V is TRBV5-1, with D unclear. This CDR3 comprises 16 residues. The germline V gene has CDR1 SGHRS and CDR2 YFSETQ. Trimming took 0 bases from V and 4 from J, leaving 11 bases between them. The CDR3 spells CASSLGLGPYNSPLHF. CDR3 nucleotide sequence: TGCGCCAGCAGCTTGGGGTTGGGCCCGTATAATTCACCCCTCCACTTT. Looking up the rest from reference TRBV5-1 and TRBJ1-6 gives the full variable domain: KAGVTQTPRYLIKTRGQQVTLSCSPISGHRSVSWYQQTPGQGLQFLFEYFSETQRNKGNFPGRFSGRQFSNSRSEMNVSTLELGDSALYLCASSLGLGPYNSPLHFGNGTRLTVT.